Below are 20 T cell receptor beta chains sequenced from a single sample in a study of blood T cell repertoires in COVID-19. Assay used: immunoSEQ multiplex PCR; TCRdb lists only in-frame clones, some missing. The profile shows 250,000 to 300,000 clones, 88% of them singletons. Material: PBMCs or T cells enriched from blood (not recorded which). The receptors shown here come from a woman aged 25 to 39 who had recovered from COVID-19.

V is TRBV3-1 (or the pseudogene TRBV3-2) and J is TRBJ1-1, with D possibly being TRBD1 (5 bases). The CDR3 loop spans 12 amino acids. The germline gives CDR1 LGHDT, CDR2 YNNKEL (reference sequence). V lost 2 bases to trimming and J lost 4 bases, with 5 bases between them. This chain's CDR3 is CASSQRGTEAFF. DNA for the CDR3: TGTGCCAGCAGCCAAAGGGGCACTGAAGCTTTCTTT.

V is TRBV5-5 and J is TRBJ1-1, with 7 bases matching TRBD1. The trim removed 1 base at V and 4 bases at J, leaving 16 bases unmatched. The CDR3 has 18 amino acids. CDR1 SGHKS and CDR2 YYEKEE come from the germline V gene (reference sequence). CDR3 loop: CASSLLAAPTGAATEAFF. As DNA, the CDR3 is TGTGCCAGCAGCTTGTTGGCCGCACCCACAGGGGCGGCCACTGAAGCTTTCTTT.

The chain uses TRBV30 and TRBJ1-2, with D perhaps matching TRBD1 (6 bases). This CDR3 is built from 13 residues. The germline V gene has CDR1 GTSNPN and CDR2 SVGIG (reference sequence). V shed 5 bases and J shed 3 bases, with 13 bases lying between them. CDR3 DNA: TGTGCCTGGGAGGCAGGGGCCTACTATGGCTACACCTTC. Translation: CAWEAGAYYGYTF.

This chain's CDR3 is CASSPLGGRARETQYF. Here the CDR3 DNA reads TGTGCCAGCAGTCCCCTCGGCGGGAGGGCCAGAGAGACCCAGTACTTC. The chain links TRBV2 to TRBJ2-5, with 9 bases identical to TRBD2. V shed 5 bases, J shed 4 bases, and the junction held 11 bases outside the gene matches. This CDR3 is built from 16 residues. The germline V gene has CDR1 SNHLY and CDR2 FYNNEI. Complete variable domain (other parts from reference TRBV2 and TRBJ2-5): EPEVTQTPSHQVTQMGQEVILRCVPISNHLYFYWYRQILGQKVEFLVSFYNNEISEKSEIFDDQFSVERPDGSNFTLKIRSTKLEDSAMYFCASSPLGGRARETQYFGPGTRLLVL.

The chain carries TRBV7-2 and TRBJ1-3; D perhaps matches TRBD1 (6 bases). V was trimmed by 1 base and J by 4 bases, leaving 14 bases between them. The CDR3 is 16 amino acids. Germline V gene sequence: CDR1 SGHTA, CDR2 FQGNSA. CDR3 sequence (DNA): TGTGCCAGCAGCTTAGTAGGCCGGGACATAGGAAACACCATATATTTT. As protein: CASSLVGRDIGNTIYF.

Only one count was recorded for this clone. The rearrangement joins TRBV11-2 to TRBJ1-2; TRBD1 matches 9 bases. V lost 2 bases and J lost 10; bases outside the gene matches: 11. The CDR3 runs to 15 residues. CDR1 and CDR2 (germline): SGHAT, FQNNGV. CDR3 DNA sequence: TGTGCCAGCAGCTTAACCCCTGGGACAGGGTCCGTCTACACCTTC. Encoded protein: CASSLTPGTGSVYTF.

The chain couples TRBV20-1 to TRBJ1-1; no clear D gene. V was clipped by 3 bases and J by 8 bases, with 22 bases between them. This CDR3 contains 15 residues. Germline V gene data show CDR1 as DFQATT and CDR2 as SNEGSKA (reference sequence). The CDR3 protein is CSASGELPARVEAFF. In DNA form, the CDR3 reads TGCAGTGCTAGTGGCGAACTCCCAGCGAGAGTGGAAGCTTTCTTT.

The V and J genes are TRBV11-1 and TRBJ1-1; 8 nucleotides line up with TRBD1. The length of the CDR3 is 13 residues. Trimming at V came to 5 bases and at J to 4 bases, leaving 3 bases not matched to a gene. The germline V gene has CDR1 SGHAT and CDR2 FQDESV (reference sequence). CDR3 sequence: CASSGTGGTEAFF. Written as DNA, the CDR3 is TGTGCCAGCAGCGGAACAGGGGGCACTGAAGCTTTCTTT.

This clone was seen just once. This chain connects TRBV27 to TRBJ2-7; 11 nucleotides match TRBD1. The CDR3 is 14 residues long. CDR1 MNHEY and CDR2 SMNVEV come from the germline V gene (reference sequence). The J segment lost 9 bases and the V segment lost 3 bases, leaving 7 bases of the junction unmatched. As DNA, the CDR3 is TGTGCCAGCAGTTTTTTCGGACAGGGGGCTGTGCAGTACTTC. Protein sequence: CASSFFGQGAVQYF.

This chain connects TRBV5-1 to TRBJ1-4, with 8 positions matching TRBD1. V was clipped by 1 base and J by 8 bases; unmatched bases: 10. This CDR3 has 16 residues. CDR1 SGHRS and CDR2 YFSETQ come from the germline V gene. CDR3 bases: TGCGCCAGCAGCTTGACCGGACAGGGCAGTGGGGAAAAACTGTTTTTT. Its protein is CASSLTGQGSGEKLFF. The variable domain in full, completed from reference TRBV5-1 and TRBJ1-4, reads KAGVTQTPRYLIKTRGQQVTLSCSPISGHRSVSWYQQTPGQGLQFLFEYFSETQRNKGNFPGRFSGRQFSNSRSEMNVSTLELGDSALYLCASSLTGQGSGEKLFFGSGTQLSVL.

The chain joins TRBV21-1 to TRBJ2-2; no check of the table's D call, TRBD2, against the DNA was made. TRBV21-1 is classified as a pseudogene. This CDR3 is 16 amino acids long. CDR3 loop: CASSKVRAGVTGELFF. CDR3 DNA: TGTGCCAGCAGCAAAGTTCGAGCGGGGGTCACCGGGGAGCTGTTTTTT.

The J gene is TRBJ1-1, the V gene TRBV7-2, with 9 bases that match TRBD1. This CDR3 is 15 amino acids long. V shed 5 bases and J 3 bases; nucleotides not matched to a gene: 7. Germline CDR1 reads SGHTA; CDR2 reads FQGNSA. CDR3: CASSTGGPRYTEAFF. CDR3 in DNA: TGTGCCAGCAGCACAGGGGGCCCTCGGTACACTGAAGCTTTCTTT.

The chain has TRBV2 and TRBJ1-5; D ambiguous. Per germline, CDR1 SNHLY and CDR2 FYNNEI. CDR3 length: 13 amino acids. V lost 0 bases, J lost 7 bases, and 7 bases lay in between. The CDR3 DNA sequence: TGTGCCAGCAGTGAAGCCGGGAAGCAGCCCCAGCATTTT. This sequence encodes CASSEAGKQPQHF. Full variable domain (missing parts from reference TRBV2 and TRBJ1-5): EPEVTQTPSHQVTQMGQEVILRCVPISNHLYFYWYRQILGQKVEFLVSFYNNEISEKSEIFDDQFSVERPDGSNFTLKIRSTKLEDSAMYFCASSEAGKQPQHFGDGTRLSIL.

The CDR3 DNA sequence: TGTGCCAGCACCCCTAGTGCGCCAGGGACTGGTCAAGAGACCCAGTACTTC. This codes for CASTPSAPGTGQETQYF. The genes are TRBV28 and TRBJ2-5; tentative D call: TRBD2 (6 bases). Per germline, CDR1 MDHEN and CDR2 SYDVKM. The CDR3 extends over 17 amino acids. The germline V and J ends were trimmed by 7 bases and 2 bases, with 23 bases remaining between them.

The chain carries TRBV2 and TRBJ1-6; D is uncertain. With 5 bases removed from V and 10 bases from J, the gap between germline ends came to 12 bases. CDR1 and CDR2 (germline): SNHLY, FYNNEI. The CDR3 is 13 amino acids. The CDR3 nucleotides read TGTGCCAGCAGTTCCCGCGGGGAATCACCCCTCCACTTT. Residues: CASSSRGESPLHF.

About this clone: A junction boundary mismatches the germline segment, possibly from a read error. The chain combines TRBV29-1 with TRBJ1-2; D call uncertain. Germline-derived CDR1 and CDR2 are SQVTM and ANQGSEA. This CDR3 has 14 residues. The CDR3: CNVAARFSQNGYTF. The CDR3, as DNA: TGCAACGTTGCGGCTCGGTTCTCACAGAATGGCTACACCTTC.

J is TRBJ2-2 and V is TRBV5-8; 11 nucleotides line up with TRBD1. CDR1 is SGHTS, CDR2 YDEGEE, per germline. The CDR3 has 18 residues. V dropped 4 bases and J dropped 3; count of bases not matched to a gene: 11. The CDR3 sequence: CASSPGTGGAQDTGELFF. The CDR3 coding sequence is TGTGCCAGCAGCCCAGGGACAGGGGGGGCTCAGGACACCGGGGAGCTGTTTTTT.

The rearrangement joins TRBV19 to TRBJ1-1; 7 positions agree with TRBD1. This CDR3 contains 13 residues. V was clipped by 3 bases and J by 3 bases; unmatched bases: 1. Germline CDR1 LNHDA, CDR2 SQIVND (reference sequence). Here the CDR3 DNA reads TGTGCCAGTAGTATTCAGGGGGACACTGAAGCTTTCTTT. Translated, it gives CASSIQGDTEAFF.

The gene calls are TRBV14 and TRBJ2-3; tentatively, D is TRBD2 (6 bases). Per the germline V gene, CDR1 is SGHDN and CDR2 is FVKESK. Trimming removed 1 base at V and 1 base at J, with 6 bases between. The CDR3 has 14 residues. In nucleotides, the CDR3 is TGTGCCAGCAGCCAAGCGGGAGGCACAGATACGCAGTATTTT. This encodes CASSQAGGTDTQYF.

The chain links TRBV11-3 to TRBJ2-6; TRBD2 is a possible D gene (7 bases). Germline lookup yields CDR1 SGHNT and CDR2 YENEEA. The CDR3 has 17 residues. The germline V and J ends were trimmed by 4 bases and 2 bases, with 15 bases remaining between them. The chain's CDR3 is CASSSLGGGPGANVLTF. The CDR3 DNA reads as TGTGCCAGCAGCTCCTTGGGGGGGGGCCCTGGGGCCAACGTCCTGACTTTC.